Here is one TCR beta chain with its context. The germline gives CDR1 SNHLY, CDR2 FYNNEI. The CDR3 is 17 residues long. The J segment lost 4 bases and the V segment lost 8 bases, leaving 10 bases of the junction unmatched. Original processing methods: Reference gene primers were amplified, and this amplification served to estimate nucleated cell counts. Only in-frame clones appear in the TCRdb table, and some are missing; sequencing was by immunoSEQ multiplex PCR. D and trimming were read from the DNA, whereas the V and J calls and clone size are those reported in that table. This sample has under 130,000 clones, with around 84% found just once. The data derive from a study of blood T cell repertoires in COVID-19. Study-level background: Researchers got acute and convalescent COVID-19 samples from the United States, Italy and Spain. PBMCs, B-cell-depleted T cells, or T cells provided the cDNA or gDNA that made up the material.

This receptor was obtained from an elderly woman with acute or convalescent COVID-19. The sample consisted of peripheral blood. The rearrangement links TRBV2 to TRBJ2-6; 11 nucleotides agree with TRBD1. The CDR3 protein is CASVPGQGVVGANVLTF. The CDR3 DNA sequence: TGTGCCAGCGTGCCGGGACAGGGGGTGGTCGGGGCCAACGTCCTGACTTTC.